Sequencing of this T cell receptor beta chain was carried out in a study of neurological immune-mediated disorders. Overall study findings and caveats: The absence of any CDR3 amino acid sequence shared by expanded clones across subjects suggests that repertoires were private in all groups. Whereas HTLV-1-associated myelopathy showed the most TCR clonal expansion, multiple sclerosis showed the least, with levels below those of healthy controls.

TCRdb redid the calling of the 5' RACE reads with MiXCR, one entry per CDR3 protein. Here the sample spans some 35,000 distinct CDR3 sequences, around a tenth being singletons. This CDR3 has 11 residues. The germline gives CDR1 DFQATT, CDR2 SNEGSKA (reference sequence). Trimming stripped 5 bases from V and 4 bases from J, with 8 bases between. The sorted libraries started from 1 million CD4+ or CD8+ T cells. This clonotype was picked up many times. What it binds is unknown. Sequencing used CD4+ T cells from blood. This chain uses TRBV20-1 with TRBJ1-2; the D is unclear. The sequence was collected from a woman aged 25-40 years with HTLV-1-associated myelopathy (HAM/TSP). The DNA of the CDR3 is TGCAGTGCTTCAGCAATCTATGGCTACACCTTC. Residues: CSASAIYGYTF.